This T cell receptor beta chain derives from a study of cytomegalovirus exposure and HLA in healthy donors. Notes on the study in general: Immune exposure information available was restricted to CMV serostatus. Of the V segments, some could not be distinguished, including TRBV6-2 and TRBV6-3, and were excluded.

In the case of this clone: The antigen remains unidentified.

V lost 2 bases to trimming and J lost 4 bases; unmatched junction nucleotides: 8. The CDR3 is 15 residues long. CDR1 and CDR2 from the germline V gene are GTSNPN and SVGIG (reference sequence). With 60 Vbeta and 13 Jbeta primers, the PCR was carried out. The repertoire was sequenced with immunoSEQ multiplex PCR; TCRdb's copy has only in-frame clones and lacks some. The top ten hold roughly 1.6% of the sample, which has about 160,000 clones, roughly four fifths seen once. The chain is built from TRBV30 and TRBJ1-2, with 9 bases that match TRBD1. The TCR was taken from a man aged 35-49 years in good health and CMV-seronegative. The sequencing input was PBMCs. The CDR3 DNA reads TGTGCCTGGAGTCTTTCCGGGACAGGGCCCTATGGCTACACCTTC. Translation: CAWSLSGTGPYGYTF.